This record concerns one TCR beta chain sequence. Antigen unknown. These data originate in a study of PD-1 blockade in classical Hodgkin lymphoma. Data came from immunoSEQ multiplex PCR; TCRdb stores just in-frame clones and leaves some out. The sample contains around 4,100 clones, roughly 61% of which appear only once. The study, taken as a whole, reports: Significant TCR diversity gains by C4D1 occurred in CD4+ but not CD8+ cells. Some patients started nivolumab under 1 year after ASCT, and they were excluded. Complete responders matched newly diagnosed patients in baseline diversity.

All the patients suffered relapse after autologous stem cell transplantation, and brentuximab vedotin exposure differed. The CDR3 runs 17 residues. V gave up 4 bases and J gave up 3 bases, with 19 bases separating them. From germline, CDR1 is ENHRY and CDR2 SYGVKD. This chain links TRBV10-3 with TRBJ2-1; possibly TRBD2 for D (6 bases). The sequence was obtained from a human donor with classical Hodgkin lymphoma. The material was peripheral blood mononuclear cells (PBMCs), obtained at baseline. The CDR3 reads CAISGRASGVSYNEQFF. CDR3 DNA: TGTGCCATCAGTGGACGAGCCTCGGGAGTGAGCTACAATGAGCAGTTCTTC.